One and the same sample provided the 25 T cell receptor beta chains below, sequenced in a study of cytomegalovirus exposure and HLA in healthy donors. Clones were read by immunoSEQ multiplex PCR, and TCRdb kept only the in-frame ones, dropping some. The profile shows 150,000 to 180,000 clones, around 83% of them singletons. Sequences were obtained from PBMCs. All receptors come from a human donor in good health.

This chain links TRBV6-1 with TRBJ1-2, with no clear D. CDR3 length: 12 amino acids. Between the trimmed V and J ends, which lost 1 base and 7 bases, there was a span of 7 bases. Germline V gene lookup returns CDR1 MNHNS and CDR2 SASEGT. The CDR3 reads CASSEVSLGYTF. The CDR3 DNA reads TGTGCCAGCAGTGAAGTTAGCCTTGGCTACACCTTC.

This clone was observed a single time. The J gene is TRBJ1-2, the V gene TRBV6-1; TRBD1 is a possible D gene (6 bases). This CDR3 spans 14 amino acids. Germline V gene sequence: CDR1 MNHNS, CDR2 SASEGT. V gave up 8 bases and J gave up 6 bases, with 19 bases separating them. CDR3 in amino acids: CASCGQSTWDGYTF. CDR3 DNA: TGTGCCAGCTGCGGACAGAGCACTTGGGATGGCTACACCTTC.

The J gene is TRBJ1-4, the V gene TRBV28, with TRBD1 as a possible D gene (6 bases). The V gene's germline CDR1 is MDHEN and CDR2 SYDVKM. V was shortened by 5 bases and J by 5 bases, with 12 bases between the two germline ends. This CDR3 is built from 14 residues. The CDR3 is CASSHRELNEKLFF. CDR3 nucleotides: TGTGCCAGCAGTCACAGGGAATTAAATGAAAAACTGTTTTTT.

The gene calls are TRBV7-7 and TRBJ2-1; D unclear. The ends were cut back, 4 bases at V and 5 bases at J, with 9 bases in the middle. The V gene's germline CDR1 is SSHAT and CDR2 FNYEAQ (reference sequence). CDR3 size: 13 residues. The DNA for the CDR3 is TGTGCCAGCAGCTCTAGAAAGGACAATGAGCAGTTCTTC. This sequence encodes CASSSRKDNEQFF.

Concerning this clone itself: Different DNA sequences within this sample yield the same CDR3. The V and J genes are TRBV28 and TRBJ1-5; tentative D call: TRBD1 (5 bases). Germline V CDR1 and CDR2: MDHEN, SYDVKM. Trimming stripped 4 bases from V and 2 bases from J, with 9 bases between. The CDR3 has 14 residues. The CDR3 region is CASSSRDRNQPQHF. CDR3 DNA sequence: TGTGCCAGCAGTTCCAGGGATCGCAATCAGCCCCAGCATTTT.

The chain links TRBV27 to TRBJ2-3, with TRBD2 matching over 8 bases. The V gene end was trimmed by 2 bases and the J gene end by 3 bases; junction bases not matched to a gene: 4. In germline, CDR1 is MNHEY, CDR2 SMNVEV (reference sequence). The CDR3 has 15 amino acids. CDR3 nucleotides: TGTGCCAGCAGTTTACGGGAGGGCCTTACAGATACGCAGTATTTT. Amino acids: CASSLREGLTDTQYF.

V is TRBV2 and J is TRBJ1-5, with D possibly TRBD1 on 6 matching bases. This CDR3 is 14 amino acids long. V lost 9 bases and J 2 bases, leaving 14 bases between the germline ends. Germline CDR1 is SNHLY and CDR2 is FYNNEI. Here the CDR3 reads CARGGVDGNQPQHF. The CDR3 DNA follows: TGTGCCAGAGGGGGGGTGGACGGCAATCAGCCCCAGCATTTT.

The chain combines TRBV7-9 with TRBJ1-2; D is unresolved. Germline values: CDR1 SEHNR, CDR2 FQNEAQ (reference sequence). Trimming took 1 base from V and 3 from J, leaving 12 bases between them. CDR3 length equals 15 residues. The CDR3 DNA reads TGTGCCAGCAGCTTAGGGTCGCCCGGGGACTATGGCTACACCTTC. As protein: CASSLGSPGDYGYTF.

J is TRBJ2-2 and V is TRBV5-6, with D possibly TRBD1 on 6 matching bases. The CDR3 spans 15 residues. Germline loops: CDR1 SGHDT, CDR2 YYEEEE. With 0 bases removed from V and 1 base from J, the gap between germline ends came to 7 bases. The CDR3 coding sequence is TGTGCCAGCAGCTTGGGCAGGGGGAACACCGGGGAGCTGTTTTTT. Translating it yields CASSLGRGNTGELFF.

V usage is TRBV5-4 and J usage is TRBJ2-3, with 7 bases that match TRBD2. Germline V lookup: CDR1 SGHNT, CDR2 YYREEE (reference sequence). Trimming cost V 3 bases and J 3 bases; bases outside gene matches: 10. The CDR3 consists of 16 residues. The CDR3 region has the DNA TGTGCCAGCAGCTCGCCCACCCCCGGGAGGACAGATACGCAGTATTTT. Translation gives CASSSPTPGRTDTQYF.

The J gene is TRBJ2-1, the V gene TRBV7-6, with TRBD2 as a possible D gene (6 bases). This CDR3 is 17 amino acids long. The V and J ends lost 3 bases and 1 base respectively, with 16 bases between them. Germline values: CDR1 SGHVS, CDR2 FNYEAQ. The CDR3 DNA sequence: TGTGCCAGCAGCTTCCAAGAGACCGGGACTTCCTACAATGAGCAGTTCTTC. As protein: CASSFQETGTSYNEQFF.

The genes are TRBV5-1 and TRBJ1-5, with D unresolved. Per germline, CDR1 SGHRS and CDR2 YFSETQ. The ends were cut back, 0 bases at V and 0 bases at J, with 7 bases in the middle. The CDR3 extends over 15 amino acids. The CDR3: CASSLDGVSNQPQHF. The CDR3 DNA reads as TGCGCCAGCAGCTTGGACGGGGTTAGCAATCAGCCCCAGCATTTT.

The chain links TRBV29-1 to TRBJ1-1; no clear D gene. Germline V gene sequence: CDR1 SQVTM, CDR2 ANQGSEA. Trimming stripped 6 bases from V and 10 bases from J, with 21 bases between. The CDR3 covers 13 residues. This CDR3 is CSVCCPGALPAFF. CDR3 nucleotides: TGCAGCGTGTGTTGCCCGGGAGCACTGCCAGCTTTCTTT.

CDR3 residues: CASSRGRGRGDEQYF. In DNA form, the CDR3 reads TGTGCCAGCAGCCGAGGCAGGGGGCGAGGGGACGAGCAGTACTTC. This chain joins TRBV7-2 and TRBJ2-7; 8 nucleotides match TRBD1. The germline V gene has CDR1 SGHTA and CDR2 FQGNSA. V lost 5 bases to trimming and J lost 5 bases; unmatched junction nucleotides: 11. The CDR3 is 15 residues long.

The V gene is TRBV5-1, the J gene TRBJ1-4; the D is unclear. V was trimmed by 7 bases and J by 4 bases, leaving 11 bases between them. CDR1 and CDR2 (germline): SGHRS, YFSETQ. This CDR3 has 13 residues. CDR3 amino acids: CASGREDNEKLFF. CDR3 nucleotide sequence: TGCGCCAGCGGGAGGGAGGATAATGAAAAACTGTTTTTT.

The V and J genes are TRBV28 and TRBJ1-5, with TRBD1 identical over 7 bases. Looked up from germline, CDR1 is MDHEN and CDR2 is SYDVKM. V gave up 3 bases and J gave up 0 bases; unmatched junction bases: 5. The CDR3 runs to 16 residues. The CDR3 loop is CASSLETGYSNQPQHF. Here the CDR3 DNA reads TGTGCCAGCAGTTTGGAGACAGGGTATAGCAATCAGCCCCAGCATTTT.

The count of this clone is one. The chain has TRBV29-1 and TRBJ1-1, with 10 bases lining up with TRBD1. V lost 4 bases and J lost 3; bases outside the gene matches: 2. CDR3 length: 13 residues. Germline V gives CDR1 SQVTM, CDR2 ANQGSEA. CDR3 bases: TGCAGCGTTGGGGGGACAGGGGACACTGAAGCTTTCTTT. Translation gives CSVGGTGDTEAFF.

The chain is built from TRBV2 and TRBJ2-1, with 10 bases identical to TRBD1. Germline trimming cut 5 bases from V and 8 bases from J; bases unmatched to any gene: 9. The germline V gene encodes CDR1 SNHLY and CDR2 FYNNEI. The CDR3 is 15 residues long. CDR3 sequence (DNA): TGTGCCAGCAGTTTCGGGACAGGGGTTATGGATGAGCAGTTCTTC. Translating it yields CASSFGTGVMDEQFF.

This clone has a single count. The genes are TRBV28 and TRBJ1-1; weak D call: TRBD1 (5 bases). CDR1 and CDR2 (germline): MDHEN, SYDVKM. V was cut by 6 bases and J by 6 bases, with 11 bases left in between. This CDR3 is built from 12 residues. As DNA, the CDR3 is TGTGCCAGCAGATCAGGGTTGTCTGAAGCTTTCTTT. Translating gives CASRSGLSEAFF.

A remark on this clone: A junction boundary mismatches the germline segment, possibly from a read error. The J gene is TRBJ1-5, the V gene TRBV2; perhaps TRBD1 as D (6 bases). Germline V gives CDR1 SNHLY, CDR2 FYNNEI. The CDR3 is 19 residues long. CDR3 protein: CASSEVLRDTNPPNQPQHF. CDR3 coding DNA: TGTGCCAGCAGCGAAGTCCTCCGGGACACCAACCCACCCAATCAGCCCCAGCATTTT.

The CDR3 sequence is CASSQDFQGRAEAFF. DNA for the CDR3: TGCGCCAGCAGCCAAGATTTTCAGGGGCGGGCTGAAGCTTTCTTT. The chain links TRBV4-3 to TRBJ1-1; D perhaps matches TRBD1 (6 bases). From germline, CDR1 is LGHNA and CDR2 YSLEER. This CDR3 is built from 15 residues. V was clipped by 0 bases and J by 6 bases, with 14 bases between them.

This clone was seen a few times. The genes are TRBV7-2 and TRBJ1-6; D is uncertain. Trimming took off 1 base at V and 10 bases at J, with 11 bases between the two ends. The CDR3 spans 14 residues. Germline CDR1 and CDR2: SGHTA and FQGNSA. CDR3 nucleotides: TGTGCCAGCAGCTTAGAGGCGGTTGGGTCACCCCTCCACTTT. This translates into CASSLEAVGSPLHF.

In its sample, this clone was seen once. This chain connects TRBV14 to TRBJ1-2; D unclear. The CDR3 contains 12 residues. V dropped 1 base and J dropped 14 bases, with 14 bases sitting between them. The V gene's germline CDR1 is SGHDN and CDR2 FVKESK. The CDR3 sequence is CASSQGLRRETF. For the CDR3, the DNA is TGTGCCAGCAGCCAAGGTTTGCGGAGGGAAACCTTC.

The V gene is TRBV5-6, the J gene TRBJ2-1, with 9 positions matching TRBD1. V trimming: 6 bases; J trimming: 1 base; junction bases outside the gene matches: 8. This CDR3 comprises 16 residues. Germline V CDR1 and CDR2: SGHDT, YYEEEE. The CDR3 region has the DNA TGTGCCAGCAAGAACACCGGGACAGGGTCCTACAATGAGCAGTTCTTC. The encoded protein is CASKNTGTGSYNEQFF. Full variable domain (outside the CDR3, taken from reference TRBV5-6 and TRBJ2-1): DAGVTQSPTHLIKTRGQQVTLRCSPKSGHDTVSWYQQALGQGPQFIFQYYEEEERQRGNFPDRFSGHQFPNYSSELNVNALLLGDSALYLCASKNTGTGSYNEQFFGPGTRLTVL.

V usage is TRBV18 and J usage is TRBJ2-3; weak D call: TRBD1 (6 bases). The CDR3 has 14 residues. Germline-derived CDR1 and CDR2 are KGHSH and LQKENI. V was shortened by 10 bases and J by 4 bases, with 18 bases between the two germline ends. The CDR3 sequence: CANSQGRPPDTQYF. The CDR3 nucleotides are TGTGCCAACTCGCAGGGGCGCCCCCCAGATACGCAGTATTTT.